This record covers a single T cell receptor beta chain. The antigen remains unidentified. PCR amplification relied on 60 Vbeta primers (plus 13 Jbeta primers). Sequencing was performed with immunoSEQ multiplex PCR; in TCRdb, only in-frame clones are kept and a portion is missing. This sample carries around 76,000 clones, with approximately 5.4% going to the ten biggest clones. These data originate in a study of cytomegalovirus exposure and HLA in healthy donors. At the level of the study: From donors who were HLA-typed, an early data release held 70 million to 90 million unique TCRs. Study-wide results and caveats: Presence/absence analysis assumed near-uniform sequencing depth across donors. It emerged from a later analysis that several of the most significant clusters appeared to be linked to common viral pathogens. It is likely that the observed cluster of highly shared sequence variants was a sequencing artifact.

The germline CDR1 and CDR2 sequences are SGHRS and YFSETQ. The CDR3 has 14 residues. The V and J ends lost 1 base and 7 bases respectively, with 15 bases between them. The genes are TRBV5-1 and TRBJ2-7; D gene unclear. Material for sequencing was PBMCs. The origin of this receptor is a man in his forties or fifties in good health and CMV-seronegative. The CDR3, as DNA: TGCGCCAGCAGCTTGAGAGGCAACGTCGGGGAGCAGTACTTC. Translating it yields CASSLRGNVGEQYF.